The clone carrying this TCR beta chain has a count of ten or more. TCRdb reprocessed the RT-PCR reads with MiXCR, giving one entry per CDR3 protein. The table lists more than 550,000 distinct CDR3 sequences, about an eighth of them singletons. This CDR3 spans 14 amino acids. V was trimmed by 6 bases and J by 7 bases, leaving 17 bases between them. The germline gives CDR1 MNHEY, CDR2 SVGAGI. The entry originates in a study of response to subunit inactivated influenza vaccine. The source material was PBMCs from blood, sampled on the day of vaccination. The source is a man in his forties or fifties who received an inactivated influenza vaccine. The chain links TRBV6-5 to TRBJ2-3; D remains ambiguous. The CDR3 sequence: CASRYLSRENTQYF. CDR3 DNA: TGTGCCAGCAGATACCTTAGTAGGGAAAATACGCAGTATTTT.